These T cell receptor beta chains were read from a single sample in a study of blood T cells in healthy people across ages. TCRdb called the 5' RACE reads again in MiXCR, with one record for every CDR3 protein. The sample consists of some 1.8 million distinct CDR3 sequences, around 42% of them appearing once. Material for sequencing was blood. The source of these receptors is a human donor in good health. Each CDR3 is given with its conserved first and last residue. Size is omitted from some rows. Given values are once, few, many or a class for expanded clones.

CASSVEVFGHEQFF	TRBV9	.
CASSQDSGTTYEQYF	TRBV4-3	.
CASSGWPASSYNEQFF	TRBV6-1	few
CASSPRGIETQYF	TRBV3-1	.
CASSSWTGQNFGEQYF	TRBV6-2/TRBV6-3	.
CASSSPGRHRETQYF	TRBV19	.
CASSESGQTYEQYF	TRBV25-1	few
CASRGGEGSNQPQHF	TRBV7-8	.
CASLGQGLGGYTF	TRBV2	.
CSANSGGDISYEQYF	TRBV20-1	.
CASSLSNTYEQYF	TRBV7-9	many
CASSQDPTGAGANVLTF	TRBV4-3	few
CASNRRGGFNEKLFF	TRBV2	.
CSVSRARISDSYNSPLHF	TRBV20-1	.
CSAPRSPDRGFQFNEQFF	TRBV20-1	few
CASSQDLTRGEQFF	TRBV4-2	few
CASSQVAVEDTQYF	TRBV3-1	.
CAGSVEGAGNSPLHF	TRBV9	.
CASSYWDSQETQYF	TRBV6-5	.
CASSLADVNYGYTF	TRBV5-5	few
CASSLDRDGGYTF	TRBV7-2	few
CASSLGQAEDYGYTF	TRBV7-2	.
CASSPRGDGPYNEQFF	TRBV12-3/TRBV12-4	.
CSVARTRGAGVNYGHTF	TRBV29-1	few
CASSWDSLAEAFF	TRBV7-3	.
CASTKQDPPSGQYF	TRBV21-1	.
CASSVDGGADNEQFF	TRBV9	.
CAVRTGGKDTQYF	TRBV6-6	.
CASSLDATSGEIDTQYF	TRBV5-1	few
CASSPRPGQYEQYF	TRBV28	.
CASSPVGTQGYTF	TRBV18	.
CASSQVGFDALSTDTQYF	TRBV4-1	few
CASSQDRINRAKRNTEAFF	TRBV4-3	.
CASTTNRRLCQPQHF	TRBV6-2/TRBV6-3	.
CSVSGRRADTQYF	TRBV20-1	.
CASSSTGASYEQYF	TRBV6-2/TRBV6-3	many
CSARVPRGTQYF	TRBV20-1	.
CASRPENSPLHF	TRBV11-2	.
CASSLYRTSGGRNEQFF	TRBV7-2	.
CASSGRGSQETQYF	TRBV9	few
CASSPYEGAYEQYF	TRBV7-9	.
CSAGNGYTF	TRBV29-1	.
CASSDGTDSGNTIYF	TRBV6-2/TRBV6-3	.
CASSGGQGIGYGYTF	TRBV5-1	few
CASSLPLTGGDTEAFF	TRBV5-1	.
CASSSGTAVYEQYF	TRBV27	few
CTSSQDSGARNEQYF	TRBV4-3	once
CATSDSTGDNYWEQYF	TRBV24-1	.
CSVGAFGNTRYF	TRBV29-1	.
CSARDGTPYGYTF	TRBV20-1	.
CASRAHRGQEYGYTF	TRBV6-2/TRBV6-3	.
CASSEFDEDNNEQFF	TRBV10-2	few
CASNQGPPGQGGVRQYF	TRBV4-2	.
CASSQDEGQAFYEQYF	TRBV3-1	.